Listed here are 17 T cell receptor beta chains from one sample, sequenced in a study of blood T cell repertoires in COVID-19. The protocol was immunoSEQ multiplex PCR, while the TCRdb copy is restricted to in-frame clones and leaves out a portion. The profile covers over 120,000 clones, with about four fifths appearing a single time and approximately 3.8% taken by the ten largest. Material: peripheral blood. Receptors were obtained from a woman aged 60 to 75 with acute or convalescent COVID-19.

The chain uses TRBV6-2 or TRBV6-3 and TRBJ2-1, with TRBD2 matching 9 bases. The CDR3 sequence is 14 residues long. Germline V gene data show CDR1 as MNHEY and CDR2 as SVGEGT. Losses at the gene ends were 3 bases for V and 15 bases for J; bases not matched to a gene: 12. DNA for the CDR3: TGTGCCAGCAGTTATACTAGCGGGTACAATGAGGGGTTCTTC. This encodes CASSYTSGYNEGFF.

In nucleotides, the CDR3 is TGCGCCAGCAGCCAAAAAGATTCCAGCGGGAGTTACGAGCAGTACTTC. Translated, it gives CASSQKDSSGSYEQYF. The chain carries TRBV4-1 and TRBJ2-7; TRBD2 aligns across 8 bases. Germline trimming cut 2 bases from V and 4 bases from J; bases unmatched to any gene: 10. CDR1 is MGHRA, CDR2 YSYEKL, per germline. CDR3 size: 16 residues.

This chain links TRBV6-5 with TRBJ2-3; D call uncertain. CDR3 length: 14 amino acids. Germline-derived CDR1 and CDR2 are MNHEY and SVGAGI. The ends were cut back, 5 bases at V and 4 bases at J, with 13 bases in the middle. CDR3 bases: TGTGCCAGCAGTCTATCCACTCGGGCAGATACGCAGTATTTT. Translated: CASSLSTRADTQYF.

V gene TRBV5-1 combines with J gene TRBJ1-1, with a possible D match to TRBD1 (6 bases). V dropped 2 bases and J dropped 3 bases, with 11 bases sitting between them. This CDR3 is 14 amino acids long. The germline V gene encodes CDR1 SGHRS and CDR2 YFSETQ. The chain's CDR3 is CASSLPQGYTEAFF. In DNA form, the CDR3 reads TGCGCCAGCAGCTTACCGCAGGGGTACACTGAAGCTTTCTTT.

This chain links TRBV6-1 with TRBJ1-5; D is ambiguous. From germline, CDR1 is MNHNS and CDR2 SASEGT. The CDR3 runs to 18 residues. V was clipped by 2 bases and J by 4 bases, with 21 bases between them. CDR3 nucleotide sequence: TGTGCCAGCAGTGAAATGTGGAGGGTTAAAGGACCTAATCAGCCCCAGCATTTT. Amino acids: CASSEMWRVKGPNQPQHF.

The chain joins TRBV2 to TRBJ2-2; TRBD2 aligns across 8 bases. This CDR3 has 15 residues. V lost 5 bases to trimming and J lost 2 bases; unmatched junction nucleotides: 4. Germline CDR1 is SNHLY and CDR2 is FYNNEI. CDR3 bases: TGTGCCAGCAGTCCGGGACTAGTAAACACCGGGGAGCTGTTTTTT. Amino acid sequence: CASSPGLVNTGELFF. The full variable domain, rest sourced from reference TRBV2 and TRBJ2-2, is EPEVTQTPSHQVTQMGQEVILRCVPISNHLYFYWYRQILGQKVEFLVSFYNNEISEKSEIFDDQFSVERPDGSNFTLKIRSTKLEDSAMYFCASSPGLVNTGELFFGEGSRLTVL.

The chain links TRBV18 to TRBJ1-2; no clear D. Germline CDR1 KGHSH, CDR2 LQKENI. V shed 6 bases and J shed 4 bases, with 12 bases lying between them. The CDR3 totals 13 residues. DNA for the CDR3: TGTGCCAGCTCCCCGGACGGAGGCTATGGCTACACCTTC. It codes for CASSPDGGYGYTF.

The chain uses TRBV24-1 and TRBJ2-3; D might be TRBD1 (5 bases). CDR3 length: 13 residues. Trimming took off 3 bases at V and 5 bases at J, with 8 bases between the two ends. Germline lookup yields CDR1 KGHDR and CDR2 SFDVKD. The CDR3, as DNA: TGTGCCACCAGTGATGGGGCGCGAGATACGCAGTATTTT. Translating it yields CATSDGARDTQYF.

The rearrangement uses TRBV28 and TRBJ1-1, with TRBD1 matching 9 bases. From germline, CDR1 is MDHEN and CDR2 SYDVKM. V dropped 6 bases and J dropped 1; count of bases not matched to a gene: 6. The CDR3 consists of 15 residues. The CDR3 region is CASRVDRGGNTEAFF. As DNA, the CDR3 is TGTGCCAGCAGGGTGGACAGGGGTGGGAACACTGAAGCTTTCTTT.

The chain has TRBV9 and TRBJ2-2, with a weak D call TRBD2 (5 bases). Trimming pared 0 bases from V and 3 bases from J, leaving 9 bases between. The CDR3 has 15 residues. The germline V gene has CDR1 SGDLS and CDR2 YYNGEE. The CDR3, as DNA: TGTGCCAGCAGCGTAGCGGGAAAGCACACCGGGGAGCTGTTTTTT. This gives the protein CASSVAGKHTGELFF.

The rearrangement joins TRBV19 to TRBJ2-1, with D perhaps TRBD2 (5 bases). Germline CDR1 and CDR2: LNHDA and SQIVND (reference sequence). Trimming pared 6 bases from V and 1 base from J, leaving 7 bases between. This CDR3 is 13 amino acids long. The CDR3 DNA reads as TGTGCCAGTAGGGAGGTATCCTACAATGAGCAGTTCTTC. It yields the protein CASREVSYNEQFF.

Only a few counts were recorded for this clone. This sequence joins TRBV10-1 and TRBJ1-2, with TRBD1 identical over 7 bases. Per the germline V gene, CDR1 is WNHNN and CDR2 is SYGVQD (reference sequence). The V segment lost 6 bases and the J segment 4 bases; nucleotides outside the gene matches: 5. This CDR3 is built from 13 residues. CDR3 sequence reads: CASSQTGSYGYTF. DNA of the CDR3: TGCGCCAGCAGCCAGACAGGGAGCTATGGCTACACCTTC.

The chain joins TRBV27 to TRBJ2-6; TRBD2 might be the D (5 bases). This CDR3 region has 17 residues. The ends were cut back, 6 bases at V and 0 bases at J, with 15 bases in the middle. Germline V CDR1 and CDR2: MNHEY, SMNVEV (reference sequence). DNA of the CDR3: TGTGCCAGCAGGCTCGGAGGAAGTCTCTCTGGGGCCAACGTCCTGACTTTC. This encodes CASRLGGSLSGANVLTF.

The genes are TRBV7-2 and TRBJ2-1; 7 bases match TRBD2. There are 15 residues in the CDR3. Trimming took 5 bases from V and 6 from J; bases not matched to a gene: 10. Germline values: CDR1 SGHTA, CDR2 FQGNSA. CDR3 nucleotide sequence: TGTGCCAGCAGCCTCGCGGGAGTGGTTCTCAATGAGCAGTTCTTC. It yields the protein CASSLAGVVLNEQFF.

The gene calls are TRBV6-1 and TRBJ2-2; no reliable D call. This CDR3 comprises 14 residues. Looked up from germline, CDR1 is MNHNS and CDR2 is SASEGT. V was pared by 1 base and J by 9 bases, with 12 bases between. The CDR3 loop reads CASSEDYRARELFF. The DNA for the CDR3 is TGTGCCAGCAGTGAAGACTACCGCGCCCGGGAGCTGTTTTTT.

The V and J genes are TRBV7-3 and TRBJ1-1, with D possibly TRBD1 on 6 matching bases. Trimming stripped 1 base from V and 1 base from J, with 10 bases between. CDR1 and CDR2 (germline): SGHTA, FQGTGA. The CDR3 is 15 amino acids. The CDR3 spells CASSLIAGANTEAFF. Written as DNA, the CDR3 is TGTGCCAGCAGCTTAATCGCAGGGGCGAACACTGAAGCTTTCTTT.

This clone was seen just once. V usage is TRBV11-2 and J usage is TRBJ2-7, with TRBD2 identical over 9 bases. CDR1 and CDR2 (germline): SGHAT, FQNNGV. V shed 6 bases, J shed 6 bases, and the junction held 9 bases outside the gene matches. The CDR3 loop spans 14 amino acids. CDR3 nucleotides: TGTGCCAGCAGACAAGCCTGGACTAGCGTCGAGCAGTACTTC. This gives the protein CASRQAWTSVEQYF.